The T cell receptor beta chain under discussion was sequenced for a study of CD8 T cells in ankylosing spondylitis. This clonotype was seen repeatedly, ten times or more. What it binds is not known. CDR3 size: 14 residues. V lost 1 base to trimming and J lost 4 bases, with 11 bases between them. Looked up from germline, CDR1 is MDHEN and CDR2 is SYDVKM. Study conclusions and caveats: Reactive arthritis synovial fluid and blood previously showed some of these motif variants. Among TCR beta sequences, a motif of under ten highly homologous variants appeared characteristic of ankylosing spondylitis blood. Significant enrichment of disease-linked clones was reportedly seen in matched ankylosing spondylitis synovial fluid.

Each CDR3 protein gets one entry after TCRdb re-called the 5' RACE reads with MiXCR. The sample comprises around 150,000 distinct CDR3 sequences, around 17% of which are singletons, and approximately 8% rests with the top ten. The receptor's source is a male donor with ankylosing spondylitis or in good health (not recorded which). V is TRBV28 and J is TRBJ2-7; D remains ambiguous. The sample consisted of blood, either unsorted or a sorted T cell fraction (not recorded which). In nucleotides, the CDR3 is TGTGCCAGCAGTTTATTGGGGTCGGCATACGAGCAGTACTTC. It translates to CASSLLGSAYEQYF. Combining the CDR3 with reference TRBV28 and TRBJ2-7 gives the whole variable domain DVKVTQSSRYLVKRTGEKVFLECVQDMDHENMFWYRQDPGLGLRLIYFSYDVKMKEKGDIPEGYSVSREKKERFSLILESASTNQTSMYLCASSLLGSAYEQYFGPGTRLTVT.